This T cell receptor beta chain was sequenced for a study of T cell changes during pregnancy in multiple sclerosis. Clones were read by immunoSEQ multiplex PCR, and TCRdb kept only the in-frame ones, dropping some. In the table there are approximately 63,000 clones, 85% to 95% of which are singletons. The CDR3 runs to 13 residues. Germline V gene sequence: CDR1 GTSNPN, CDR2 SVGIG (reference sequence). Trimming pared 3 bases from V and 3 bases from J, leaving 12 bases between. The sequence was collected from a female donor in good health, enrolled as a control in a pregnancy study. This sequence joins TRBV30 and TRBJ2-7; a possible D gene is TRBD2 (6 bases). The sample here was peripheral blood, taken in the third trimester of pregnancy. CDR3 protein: CAWREGGLYEQYF. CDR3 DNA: TGTGCCTGGAGGGAGGGAGGACTCTACGAGCAGTACTTC. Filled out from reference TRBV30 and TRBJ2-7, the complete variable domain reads SQTIHQWPATLVQPVGSPLSLECTVEGTSNPNLYWYRQAAGRGLQLLFYSVGIGQISSEVPQNLSASRPQDRQFILSSKKLLLSDSGFYLCAWREGGLYEQYFGPGTRLTVT.